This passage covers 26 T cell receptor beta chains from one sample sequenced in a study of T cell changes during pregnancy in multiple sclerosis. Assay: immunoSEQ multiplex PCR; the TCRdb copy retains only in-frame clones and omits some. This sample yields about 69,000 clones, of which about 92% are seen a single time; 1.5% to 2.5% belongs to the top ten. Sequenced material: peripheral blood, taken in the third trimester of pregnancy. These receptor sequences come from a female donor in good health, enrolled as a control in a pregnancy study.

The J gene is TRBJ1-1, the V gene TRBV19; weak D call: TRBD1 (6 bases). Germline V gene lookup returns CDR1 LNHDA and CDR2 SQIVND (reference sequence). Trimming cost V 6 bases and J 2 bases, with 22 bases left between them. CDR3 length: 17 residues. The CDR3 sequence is CASRSIGWTEANTEAFF. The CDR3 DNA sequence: TGTGCCAGTAGATCCATTGGCTGGACAGAAGCCAACACTGAAGCTTTCTTT.

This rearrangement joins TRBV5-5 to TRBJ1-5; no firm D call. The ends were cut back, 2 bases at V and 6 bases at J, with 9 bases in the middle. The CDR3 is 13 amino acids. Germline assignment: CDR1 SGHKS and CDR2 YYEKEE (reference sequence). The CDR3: CASSFGDRQPQHF. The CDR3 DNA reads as TGTGCCAGCAGCTTCGGGGATCGTCAGCCCCAGCATTTT.

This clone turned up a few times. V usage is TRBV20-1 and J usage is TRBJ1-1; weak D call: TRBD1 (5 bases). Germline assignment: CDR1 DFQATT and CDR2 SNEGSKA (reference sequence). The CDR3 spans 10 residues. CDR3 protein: CSILRGEAFF. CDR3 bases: TGCAGCATTCTCCGGGGGGAAGCTTTCTTT.

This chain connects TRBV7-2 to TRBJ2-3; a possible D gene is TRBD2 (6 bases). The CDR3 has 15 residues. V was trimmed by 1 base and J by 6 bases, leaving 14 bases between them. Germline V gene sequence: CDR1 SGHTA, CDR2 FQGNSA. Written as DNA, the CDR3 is TGTGCCAGCAGCTTAGGCAGCGGGCTGTGGGATACGCAGTATTTT. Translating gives CASSLGSGLWDTQYF.

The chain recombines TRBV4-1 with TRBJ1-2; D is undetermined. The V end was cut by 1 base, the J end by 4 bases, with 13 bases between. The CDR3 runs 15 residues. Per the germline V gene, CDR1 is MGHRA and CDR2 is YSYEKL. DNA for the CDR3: TGCGCCAGCAGCCAAGTGAGGGATTCGCCCTATGGCTACACCTTC. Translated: CASSQVRDSPYGYTF.

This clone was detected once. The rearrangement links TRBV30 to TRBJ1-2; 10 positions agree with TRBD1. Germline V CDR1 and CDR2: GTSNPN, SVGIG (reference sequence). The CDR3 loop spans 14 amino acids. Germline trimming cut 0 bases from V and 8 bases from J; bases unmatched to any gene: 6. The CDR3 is CAWSVLGTGEGYTF. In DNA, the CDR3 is TGTGCCTGGAGTGTATTGGGGACAGGGGAAGGCTACACCTTC.

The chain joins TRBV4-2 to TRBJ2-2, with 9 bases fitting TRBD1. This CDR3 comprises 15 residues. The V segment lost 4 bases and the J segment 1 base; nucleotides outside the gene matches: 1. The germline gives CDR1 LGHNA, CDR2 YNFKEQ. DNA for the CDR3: TGTGCCAGCAGCCTGGGACAGGGGAACACCGGGGAGCTGTTTTTT. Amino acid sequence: CASSLGQGNTGELFF.

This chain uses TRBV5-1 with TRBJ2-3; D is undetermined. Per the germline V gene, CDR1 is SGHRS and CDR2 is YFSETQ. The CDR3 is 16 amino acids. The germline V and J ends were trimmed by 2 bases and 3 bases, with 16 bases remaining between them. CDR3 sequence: CASSFGETTGTDTQYF. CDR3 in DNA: TGCGCCAGCAGCTTCGGAGAGACCACCGGGACAGATACGCAGTATTTT.

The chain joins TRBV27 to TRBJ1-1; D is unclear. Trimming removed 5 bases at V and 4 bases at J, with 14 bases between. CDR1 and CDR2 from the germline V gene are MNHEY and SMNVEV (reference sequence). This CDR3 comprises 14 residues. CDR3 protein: CASSHTPLGTEAFF. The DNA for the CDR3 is TGTGCCAGCAGTCACACCCCGCTTGGCACTGAAGCTTTCTTT.

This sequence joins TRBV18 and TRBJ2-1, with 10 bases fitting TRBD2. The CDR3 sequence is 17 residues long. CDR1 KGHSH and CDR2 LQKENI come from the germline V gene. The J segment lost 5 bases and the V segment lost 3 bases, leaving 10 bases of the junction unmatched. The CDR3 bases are TGTGCCAGCTCACCGGGTAGCGGGGGGCCCTTGGACAATGAGCAGTTCTTC. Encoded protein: CASSPGSGGPLDNEQFF.

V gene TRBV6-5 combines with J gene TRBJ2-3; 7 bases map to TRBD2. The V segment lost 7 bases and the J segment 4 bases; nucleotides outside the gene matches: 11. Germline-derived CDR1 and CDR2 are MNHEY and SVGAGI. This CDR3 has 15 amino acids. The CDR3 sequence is CASTHKGGSPDTQYF. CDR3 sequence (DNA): TGTGCCAGCACCCACAAGGGCGGGAGCCCAGATACGCAGTATTTT.

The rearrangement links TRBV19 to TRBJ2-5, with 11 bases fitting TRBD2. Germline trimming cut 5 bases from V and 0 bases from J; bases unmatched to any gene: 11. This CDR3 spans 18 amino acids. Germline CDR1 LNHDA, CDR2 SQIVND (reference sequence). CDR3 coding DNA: TGTGCCAGTAGTCCCGGATCTAGCGGGGGGAAGTACCAAGAGACCCAGTACTTC. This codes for CASSPGSSGGKYQETQYF. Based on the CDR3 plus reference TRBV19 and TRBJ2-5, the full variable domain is DGGITQSPKYLFRKEGQNVTLSCEQNLNHDAMYWYRQDPGQGLRLIYYSQIVNDFQKGDIAEGYSVSREKKESFPLTVTSAQKNPTAFYLCASSPGSSGGKYQETQYFGPGTRLLVL.

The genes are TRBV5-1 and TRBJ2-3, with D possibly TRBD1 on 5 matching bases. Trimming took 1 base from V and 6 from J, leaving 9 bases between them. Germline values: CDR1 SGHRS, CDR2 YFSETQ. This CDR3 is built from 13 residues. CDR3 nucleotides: TGCGCCAGCAGCTTGCAGGGTACGGATACGCAGTATTTT. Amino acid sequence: CASSLQGTDTQYF.

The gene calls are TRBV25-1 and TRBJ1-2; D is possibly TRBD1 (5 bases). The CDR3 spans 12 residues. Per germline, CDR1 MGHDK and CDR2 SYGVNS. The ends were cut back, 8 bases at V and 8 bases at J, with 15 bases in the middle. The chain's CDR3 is CASSREFGGYTF. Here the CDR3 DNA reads TGTGCCAGCTCCAGGGAATTTGGAGGCTACACCTTC.

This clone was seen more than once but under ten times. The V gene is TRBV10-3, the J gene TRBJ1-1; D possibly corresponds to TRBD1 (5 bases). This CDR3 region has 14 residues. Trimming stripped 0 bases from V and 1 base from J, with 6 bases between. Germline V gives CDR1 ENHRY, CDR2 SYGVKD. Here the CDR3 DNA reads TGTGCCATCAGTGAGTCCGGGGGGAACACTGAAGCTTTCTTT. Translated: CAISESGGNTEAFF.

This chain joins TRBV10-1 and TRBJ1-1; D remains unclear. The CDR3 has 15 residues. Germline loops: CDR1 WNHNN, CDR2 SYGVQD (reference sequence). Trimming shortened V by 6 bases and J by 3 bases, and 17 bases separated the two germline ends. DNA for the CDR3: TGCGCCAGCAGCGAACGTACTGGGAGGTACACTGAAGCTTTCTTT. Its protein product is CASSERTGRYTEAFF.

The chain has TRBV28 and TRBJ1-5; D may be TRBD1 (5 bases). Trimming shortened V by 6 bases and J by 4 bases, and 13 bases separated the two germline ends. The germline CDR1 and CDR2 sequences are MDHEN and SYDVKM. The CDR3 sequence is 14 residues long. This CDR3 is CASSYDSGNQPQHF. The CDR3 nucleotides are TGTGCCAGCAGCTATGACAGCGGGAATCAGCCCCAGCATTTT.

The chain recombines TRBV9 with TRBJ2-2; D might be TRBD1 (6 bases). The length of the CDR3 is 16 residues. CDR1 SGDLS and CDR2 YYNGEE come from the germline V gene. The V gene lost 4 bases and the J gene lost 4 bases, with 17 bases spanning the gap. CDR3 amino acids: CASSPRTGTTTGELFF. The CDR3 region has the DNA TGTGCCAGCAGCCCCCGAACCGGGACAACCACCGGGGAGCTGTTTTTT.

CDR3 nucleotides: TGCAGCGTTAGTATTGGGACAGGAAATTCACCCCTCCACTTT. It translates to CSVSIGTGNSPLHF. The chain links TRBV29-1 to TRBJ1-6, with 8 bases fitting TRBD1. With 5 bases clipped from V and 7 bases from J, the junction kept 7 bases outside the gene matches. Germline CDR1 SQVTM, CDR2 ANQGSEA. The length of the CDR3 is 14 residues. The whole variable domain, filled in from reference TRBV29-1 and TRBJ1-6, reads SAVISQKPSRDICQRGTSLTIQCQVDSQVTMMFWYRQQPGQSLTLIATANQGSEATYESGFVIDKFPISRPNLTFSTLTVSNMSPEDSSIYLCSVSIGTGNSPLHFGNGTRLTVT.

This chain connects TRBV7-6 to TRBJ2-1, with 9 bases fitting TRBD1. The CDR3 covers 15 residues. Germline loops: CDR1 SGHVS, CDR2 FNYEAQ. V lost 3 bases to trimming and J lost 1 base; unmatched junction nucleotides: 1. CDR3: CASSLTGGSYNEQFF. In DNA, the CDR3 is TGTGCCAGCAGCTTGACAGGGGGGTCCTACAATGAGCAGTTCTTC.

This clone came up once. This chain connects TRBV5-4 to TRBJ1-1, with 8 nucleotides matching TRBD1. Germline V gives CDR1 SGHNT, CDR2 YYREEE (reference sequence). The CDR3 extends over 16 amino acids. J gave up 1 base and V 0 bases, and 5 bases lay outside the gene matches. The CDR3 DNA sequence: TGTGCCAGCAGCTTGGCCGCAGGGGGCCGGAACACTGAAGCTTTCTTT. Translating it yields CASSLAAGGRNTEAFF.

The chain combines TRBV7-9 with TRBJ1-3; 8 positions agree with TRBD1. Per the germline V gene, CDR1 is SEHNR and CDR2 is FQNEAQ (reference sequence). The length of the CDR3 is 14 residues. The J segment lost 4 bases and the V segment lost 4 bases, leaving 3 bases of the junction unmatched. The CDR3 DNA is TGTGCCAGCAGCTGGACAGGGCCGGGAAACACCATATATTTT. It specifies CASSWTGPGNTIYF.

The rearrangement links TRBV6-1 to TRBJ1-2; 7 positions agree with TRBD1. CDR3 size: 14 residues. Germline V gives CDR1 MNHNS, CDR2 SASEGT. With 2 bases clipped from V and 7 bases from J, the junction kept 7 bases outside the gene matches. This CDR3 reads CASSEYAWDSGYTF. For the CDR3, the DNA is TGTGCCAGCAGTGAATACGCTTGGGACAGTGGCTACACCTTC.

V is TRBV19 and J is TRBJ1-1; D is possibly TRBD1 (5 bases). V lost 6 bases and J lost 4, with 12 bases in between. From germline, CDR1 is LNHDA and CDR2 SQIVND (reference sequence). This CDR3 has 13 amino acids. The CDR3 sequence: CASRTRGGTEAFF. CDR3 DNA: TGTGCCAGTAGGACCCGGGGGGGCACTGAAGCTTTCTTT.

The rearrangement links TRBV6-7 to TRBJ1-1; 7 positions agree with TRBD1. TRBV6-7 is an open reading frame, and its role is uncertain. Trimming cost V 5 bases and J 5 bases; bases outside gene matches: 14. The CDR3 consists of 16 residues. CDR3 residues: CASSRLRGQDFTEAFF. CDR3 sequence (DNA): TGTGCCAGCAGTCGCTTACGCGGACAGGATTTTACTGAAGCTTTCTTT.

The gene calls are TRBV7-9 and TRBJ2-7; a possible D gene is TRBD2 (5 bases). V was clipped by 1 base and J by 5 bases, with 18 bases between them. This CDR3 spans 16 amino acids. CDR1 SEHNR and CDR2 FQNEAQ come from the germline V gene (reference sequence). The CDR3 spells CASSLEAGRGRHEQYF. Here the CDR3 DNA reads TGTGCCAGCAGCTTAGAGGCTGGTCGGGGTAGACACGAGCAGTACTTC.